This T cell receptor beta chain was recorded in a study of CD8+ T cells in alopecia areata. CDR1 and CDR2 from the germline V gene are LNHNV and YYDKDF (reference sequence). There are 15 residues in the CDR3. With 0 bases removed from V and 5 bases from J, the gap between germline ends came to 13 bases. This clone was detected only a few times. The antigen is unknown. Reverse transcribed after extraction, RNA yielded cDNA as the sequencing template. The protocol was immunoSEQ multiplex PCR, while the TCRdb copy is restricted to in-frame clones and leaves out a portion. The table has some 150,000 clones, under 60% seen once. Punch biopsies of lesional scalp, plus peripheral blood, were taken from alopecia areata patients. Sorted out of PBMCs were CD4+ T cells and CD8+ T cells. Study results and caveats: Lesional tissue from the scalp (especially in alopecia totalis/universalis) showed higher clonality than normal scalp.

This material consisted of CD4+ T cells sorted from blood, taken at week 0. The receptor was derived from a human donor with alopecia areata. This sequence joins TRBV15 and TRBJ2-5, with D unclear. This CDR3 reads CATSRDWASQETQYF. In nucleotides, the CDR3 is TGTGCCACCAGCAGAGATTGGGCATCACAGGAGACCCAGTACTTC.